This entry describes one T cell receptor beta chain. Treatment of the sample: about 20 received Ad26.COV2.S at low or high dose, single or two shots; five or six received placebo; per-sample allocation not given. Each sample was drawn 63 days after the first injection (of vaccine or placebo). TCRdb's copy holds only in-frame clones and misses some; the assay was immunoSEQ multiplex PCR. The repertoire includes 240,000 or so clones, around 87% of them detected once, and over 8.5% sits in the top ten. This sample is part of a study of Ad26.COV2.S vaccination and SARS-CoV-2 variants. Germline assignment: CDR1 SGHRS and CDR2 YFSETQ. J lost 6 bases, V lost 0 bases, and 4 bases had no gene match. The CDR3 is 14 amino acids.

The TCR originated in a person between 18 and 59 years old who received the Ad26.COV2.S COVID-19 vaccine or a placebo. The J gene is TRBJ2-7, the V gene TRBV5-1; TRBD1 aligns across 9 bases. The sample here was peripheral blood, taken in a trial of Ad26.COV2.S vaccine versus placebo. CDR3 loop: CASSLGDREGEQYF. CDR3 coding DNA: TGCGCCAGCAGCTTGGGGGACAGGGAGGGCGAGCAGTACTTC.